One sample yielded the 4 T cell receptor beta chains listed below, sequenced in a study of T cell changes during pregnancy in multiple sclerosis. Assay: immunoSEQ multiplex PCR; the TCRdb copy retains only in-frame clones and omits some. The table includes 25,000 to 30,000 clones, roughly nine tenths detected once. Sample: CD4+ T cells from peripheral blood mononuclear cells, taken in the second trimester of pregnancy. The origin of the receptors is a female donor with multiple sclerosis, enrolled in a pregnancy study.

V usage is TRBV4-3 and J usage is TRBJ2-7, with TRBD2 identical over 7 bases. After removal of 1 base from V and 3 bases from J, the junction contained 9 bases not matched to a gene. Germline values: CDR1 LGHNA, CDR2 YSLEER. This CDR3 spans 16 amino acids. Here the CDR3 reads CASSQGGGNAGYEQYF. Here the CDR3 DNA reads TGCGCCAGCAGCCAAGGGGGAGGGAACGCCGGCTACGAGCAGTACTTC.

The gene calls are TRBV19 and TRBJ1-6; 10 bases line up with TRBD1. Losses at the gene ends were 7 bases for V and 10 bases for J; bases not matched to a gene: 7. The CDR3 contains 14 residues. From germline, CDR1 is LNHDA and CDR2 SQIVND (reference sequence). The CDR3 bases are TGTGCCAGTACCCCGACAGGGGGCTACTCACCCCTCCACTTT. Translated, it gives CASTPTGGYSPLHF.

V usage is TRBV9 and J usage is TRBJ1-2; 8 nucleotides line up with TRBD1. Trimming cost V 3 bases and J 8 bases; bases outside gene matches: 6. This CDR3 spans 13 amino acids. Looked up from germline, CDR1 is SGDLS and CDR2 is YYNGEE. The CDR3 loop is CASSAGQGTGYTF. The CDR3 DNA sequence: TGTGCCAGCAGCGCTGGACAGGGCACAGGCTACACCTTC.

This chain links TRBV5-1 with TRBJ2-5, with 15 bases aligning to TRBD2. CDR3 length equals 18 residues. Germline CDR1 is SGHRS and CDR2 is YFSETQ. J lost 2 bases, V lost 0 bases, and 5 bases had no gene match. The DNA of the CDR3 is TGCGCCAGCAGCTTGGCCGGGACTAGCGGGGGGTATCAAGAGACCCAGTACTTC. It is translated as CASSLAGTSGGYQETQYF.